Described below is a single TCR beta chain sequence and its context. Its target is not known. The entry originates in a study of T cell responses to AZD1222 COVID-19 vaccine. Whole-study results and caveats: The donors showed a predominance of white British ancestry and of females, with possible underestimation of clonal diversity.

V was cut by 2 bases and J by 1 base, with 12 bases left in between. The CDR3 is 15 residues long. Per germline, CDR1 GTSNPN and CDR2 SVGIG (reference sequence). The protocol was immunoSEQ multiplex PCR, while the TCRdb copy is restricted to in-frame clones and leaves out a portion. The sample includes some 190,000 clones, about 90% of them seen just once. This chain joins TRBV30 and TRBJ1-5; D perhaps matches TRBD1 (5 bases). Sequenced here: peripheral blood, sampled 28 days after the second AZD1222 dose. The TCR sequence derives from an adult who received the AZD1222 COVID-19 vaccine. Written as DNA, the CDR3 is TGTGCCTGGAGTCCCACAGGATTCAGCAATCAGCCCCAGCATTTT. Protein: CAWSPTGFSNQPQHF.